These 5 T cell receptor beta chains were all obtained from the same sample, sequenced in a study of blood T cell repertoires in COVID-19. Profiled with immunoSEQ multiplex PCR; TCRdb holds only in-frame clones, not every one. The sample has some 130,000 clones, about 76% seen once. Material for sequencing was peripheral blood. Receptor source: a man of 80 years or more with acute or convalescent COVID-19.

This clone was seen ten or more times. This rearrangement joins TRBV6-6 to TRBJ2-7; a weak D match, TRBD1 (5 bases). This CDR3 is 14 amino acids long. Trimming pared 2 bases from V and 6 bases from J, leaving 14 bases between. Germline V gene sequence: CDR1 MNHNY, CDR2 SVGAGI (reference sequence). CDR3 amino acids: CASSYSRDGSEQYF. The CDR3 region has the DNA TGTGCCAGCAGTTACAGCAGGGATGGCTCCGAGCAGTACTTC.

This clone showed up just a few times. This chain links TRBV7-9 with TRBJ2-5, with D perhaps TRBD2 (6 bases). There are 15 residues in the CDR3. The germline CDR1 and CDR2 sequences are SEHNR and FQNEAQ (reference sequence). Trimming stripped 1 base from V and 6 bases from J, with 15 bases between. CDR3 sequence (DNA): TGTGCCAGCAGCTTAGAGGTGGGTCTAGCGAAGACCCAGTACTTC. It codes for CASSLEVGLAKTQYF.

J is TRBJ1-2 and V is TRBV14; D not resolved. V dropped 0 bases and J dropped 5 bases, with 10 bases sitting between them. This CDR3 spans 14 amino acids. Germline-derived CDR1 and CDR2 are SGHDN and FVKESK. CDR3 amino acids: CASSQDPAGYGYTF. As DNA, the CDR3 is TGTGCCAGCAGCCAAGATCCGGCAGGTTATGGCTACACCTTC.

The chain combines TRBV6-1 with TRBJ2-3; TRBD2 aligns across 7 bases. The CDR3 contains 18 residues. V was pared by 3 bases and J by 2 bases, with 14 bases of the junction left unmatched. CDR1 and CDR2 from the germline V gene are MNHNS and SASEGT. The CDR3: CASSEGGVEPIYTDTQYF. As DNA, the CDR3 is TGTGCCAGCAGTGAGGGGGGGGTGGAGCCCATTTACACAGATACGCAGTATTTT.

The sample holds one count of this clone. CDR3 in amino acids: CASRQQGANVHTQYF. CDR3 in DNA: TGTGCCAGCAGGCAACAGGGGGCGAATGTGCACACGCAGTATTTT. The genes are TRBV6-5 and TRBJ2-3, with TRBD1 matching 9 bases. V was pared by 6 bases and J by 9 bases, with 13 bases of the junction left unmatched. CDR1 and CDR2 (germline): MNHEY, SVGAGI. The CDR3 extends over 15 amino acids.